These 31 T cell receptor beta chains were all obtained from the same sample, sequenced in a study of blood T cells in healthy people across ages. It was with a sample-barcoded 5' primer and a J-beta primer mix that a second PCR of about 7 to 12 cycles was run. TCRdb fed the 5' RACE reads into MiXCR, producing one record per CDR3 protein. Of 790,000 or so distinct CDR3 sequences listed, around three fifths are singletons. Sample: blood. These receptors were obtained from a man aged 40-50 years in good health.

In its sample, this clonotype was seen a few times. V usage is TRBV2 and J usage is TRBJ2-3; D remains ambiguous. V shed 6 bases and J shed 7 bases, with 14 bases lying between them. The length of the CDR3 is 13 residues. Germline assignment: CDR1 SNHLY and CDR2 FYNNEI. The CDR3 coding sequence is TGTGCCAGCAGCGTGGTTCTAGGAAATACGCAGTATTTT. Translating gives CASSVVLGNTQYF.

This clonotype has more than one count but fewer than ten. The chain carries TRBV20-1 and TRBJ2-3; TRBD1 matches at 9 bases. This CDR3 comprises 15 residues. The ends lost 4 bases at V and 4 bases at J; junction bases unmatched: 9. Germline CDR1 reads DFQATT; CDR2 reads SNEGSKA (reference sequence). CDR3 nucleotides: TGCAGTGCTACTTGGCGGGACAGGGCACCAGATACGCAGTATTTT. Its translation: CSATWRDRAPDTQYF.

The J gene is TRBJ2-4, the V gene TRBV4-1; the D is unclear. Germline lookup yields CDR1 MGHRA and CDR2 YSYEKL. The CDR3 runs 16 residues. Trimming took off 2 bases at V and 0 bases at J, with 11 bases between the two ends. CDR3 bases: TGCGCCAGCAGCCAATTCCTCCTCCTAGCCAAAAACATTCAGTACTTC. Encoded protein: CASSQFLLLAKNIQYF.

This chain connects TRBV9 to TRBJ1-1; D may be TRBD1 (5 bases). This CDR3 contains 15 residues. V was shortened by 4 bases and J by 1 base, with 14 bases between the two germline ends. Germline CDR1 SGDLS, CDR2 YYNGEE. In DNA, the CDR3 is TGTGCCAGCAGCAGGGGCCACCTTGGGAACACTGAAGCTTTCTTT. Translated, it gives CASSRGHLGNTEAFF.

CDR3 region: CAISADREVYEQYF. In DNA form, the CDR3 reads TGTGCCATCAGTGCGGACAGGGAGGTCTACGAGCAGTACTTC. The V gene is TRBV10-3, the J gene TRBJ2-7, with 8 bases aligning to TRBD1. The CDR3 extends over 14 amino acids. J was trimmed by 3 bases and V by 4 bases; bases with no gene match: 5. The germline gives CDR1 ENHRY, CDR2 SYGVKD.

This sequence joins TRBV15 and TRBJ1-4, with TRBD1 as a possible D gene (5 bases). V was pared by 4 bases and J by 3 bases, with 21 bases between. This CDR3 has 18 residues. Germline CDR1 and CDR2: LNHNV and YYDKDF (reference sequence). As DNA, the CDR3 is TGTGCCACCAGCATAGAATTGGCCGCGGGACTAGCTAATGAAAAACTGTTTTTT. This gives the protein CATSIELAAGLANEKLFF.

This clonotype was detected a few times. The chain employs TRBV20-1 and TRBJ2-7, with 7 positions matching TRBD2. Germline V CDR1 and CDR2: DFQATT, SNEGSKA (reference sequence). This CDR3 comprises 14 residues. Trimming at V came to 3 bases and at J to 0 bases, leaving 5 bases not matched to a gene. The CDR3 reads CSARRETSSYEQYF. DNA for the CDR3: TGCAGTGCTAGGCGGGAGACTAGCTCCTACGAGCAGTACTTC.

CDR3 loop: CASSLGPGGRAEVPSTSGANVLTF. CDR3 DNA sequence: TGTGCCAGCAGCTTAGGCCCAGGGGGCAGGGCGGAGGTCCCTTCTACCTCTGGGGCCAACGTCCTGACTTTC. The chain is built from TRBV11-2 and TRBJ2-6; the match to TRBD1 covers 8 bases. This CDR3 contains 24 residues. Germline V gene sequence: CDR1 SGHAT, CDR2 FQNNGV. V gave up 1 base and J gave up 0 bases; unmatched junction bases: 23. The whole variable domain, remainder taken from reference TRBV11-2 and TRBJ2-6, is EAGVAQSPRYKIIEKRQSVAFWCNPISGHATLYWYQQILGQGPKLLIQFQNNGVVDDSQLPKDRFSAERLKGVDSTLKIQPAKLEDSAVYLCASSLGPGGRAEVPSTSGANVLTFGAGSRLTVL.

The V and J genes are TRBV7-2 and TRBJ2-7; D call uncertain. TRBJ2-5 explains the end of the DNA better; the J call may be wrong. The CDR3 has 13 residues. Germline V gene data show CDR1 as SGHTA and CDR2 as FQGNSA. CDR3 DNA: TGTGCCAGCAGCCCACGGTACTTCCAGACCCAGTACTTC. Its protein product is CASSPRYFQTQYF.

The sample holds a few counts of this clonotype. The chain couples TRBV29-1 to TRBJ2-1; D may be TRBD1 (7 bases). The CDR3 runs 11 residues. V was clipped by 7 bases and J by 9 bases, with 13 bases between them. Germline-derived CDR1 and CDR2 are SQVTM and ANQGSEA. CDR3 coding DNA: TGCAGCGCAACCCAGGGGGGTGAGCAGTTCTTC. This codes for CSATQGGEQFF.

V is TRBV5-1 and J is TRBJ2-3; no definite D call. V was shortened by 6 bases and J by 0 bases, with 8 bases between the two germline ends. Germline CDR1 is SGHRS and CDR2 is YFSETQ. The CDR3 is made up of 13 amino acids. CDR3 region: CASNLASTDTQYF. For the CDR3, the DNA is TGCGCCAGCAACTTAGCTAGCACAGATACGCAGTATTTT. The entire variable domain, with the rest obtained from reference TRBV5-1 and TRBJ2-3, is as follows: KAGVTQTPRYLIKTRGQQVTLSCSPISGHRSVSWYQQTPGQGLQFLFEYFSETQRNKGNFPGRFSGRQFSNSRSEMNVSTLELGDSALYLCASNLASTDTQYFGPGTRLTVL.

The chain couples TRBV4-2 to TRBJ2-6; 7 nucleotides agree with TRBD2. Trimming took 0 bases from V and 0 from J; bases not matched to a gene: 17. The CDR3 loop spans 22 amino acids. Germline V gives CDR1 LGHNA, CDR2 YNFKEQ. CDR3 sequence (DNA): TGTGCCAGCAGCCAAGATTTCGCGGGGGAGGCTGTTTCGGCCTCTGGGGCCAACGTCCTGACTTTC. Its protein is CASSQDFAGEAVSASGANVLTF.

The chain employs TRBV15 and TRBJ2-5, with 8 bases identical to TRBD2. This CDR3 spans 16 amino acids. Germline-derived CDR1 and CDR2 are LNHNV and YYDKDF (reference sequence). V gave up 0 bases and J gave up 11 bases; unmatched junction bases: 14. The CDR3 bases are TGTGCCACCAGCAGAGATCGCGGGGGGCGGTCGAATGAGCAGTACTTC. It yields the protein CATSRDRGGRSNEQYF.

V gene TRBV2 combines with J gene TRBJ2-1; D not certain. The CDR3 runs 14 residues. Trimming removed 0 bases from V and 6 bases from J, with 9 bases in between. Germline V lookup: CDR1 SNHLY, CDR2 FYNNEI. CDR3 DNA sequence: TGTGCCAGCAGTGAAGCGCTTGTGGTCAATGAGCAGTTCTTC. Translating gives CASSEALVVNEQFF.

The chain joins TRBV7-8 to TRBJ2-7; D is ambiguous. The V gene's germline CDR1 is SGHVS and CDR2 FQNEAQ. Trimming shortened V by 6 bases and J by 5 bases, and 17 bases separated the two germline ends. CDR3 size: 14 residues. CDR3 residues: CASRKEQIGDEQYF. Written as DNA, the CDR3 is TGTGCCAGCAGAAAGGAACAGATCGGTGACGAGCAGTACTTC.

J is TRBJ2-1 and V is TRBV10-3; D is undetermined. This CDR3 region has 12 residues. V was clipped by 6 bases and J by 4 bases, with 7 bases between them. CDR1 and CDR2 from the germline V gene are ENHRY and SYGVKD. This CDR3 reads CAIRDGYNEQFF. DNA for the CDR3: TGTGCCATCAGAGACGGATACAATGAGCAGTTCTTC.

V usage is TRBV6-4 and J usage is TRBJ2-1; D might be TRBD1 or TRBD2, each matching 5 bases. Germline V gives CDR1 MRHNA, CDR2 SNTAGT. This CDR3 is built from 13 residues. Deletions cut 1 base from V and 4 bases from J, with 5 bases between. The CDR3, as DNA: TGTGCCAGCAGTGACTGGGGGTACAATGAGCAGTTCTTC. Encoded protein: CASSDWGYNEQFF.

The rearrangement uses TRBV29-1 and TRBJ2-1; 9 positions match TRBD2. The CDR3 contains 14 residues. Germline assignment: CDR1 SQVTM and CDR2 ANQGSEA. The ends lost 4 bases at V and 9 bases at J; junction bases unmatched: 10. CDR3 loop: CSVVSAGGWAEQFF. In DNA form, the CDR3 reads TGCAGCGTTGTATCCGCGGGAGGGTGGGCTGAGCAGTTCTTC.

The gene calls are TRBV24-1 and TRBJ2-1, with 7 bases lining up with TRBD2. The CDR3 contains 16 residues. J gave up 7 bases and V 3 bases, and 11 bases lay outside the gene matches. Germline values: CDR1 KGHDR, CDR2 SFDVKD. The CDR3 here is CATSDLPSGRLNEQFF. For the CDR3, the DNA is TGTGCCACCAGTGATCTCCCTAGCGGAAGGTTGAATGAGCAGTTCTTC.

The sample holds one count of this clonotype. J is TRBJ1-1 and V is TRBV28, with D uncertain. The CDR3 consists of 13 residues. The V gene's germline CDR1 is MDHEN and CDR2 SYDVKM. V was clipped by 5 bases and J by 10 bases, with 17 bases between them. CDR3 nucleotides: TGTGCCAGCAGTCCCCCTTCCAAAGGGCTAGCTTTCTTT. Its translation is CASSPPSKGLAFF.

V usage is TRBV18 and J usage is TRBJ2-7; 10 bases agree with TRBD1. J lost 4 bases, V lost 1 base, and 10 bases had no gene match. CDR1 and CDR2 (germline): KGHSH, LQKENI. The CDR3 is 17 residues long. Here the CDR3 reads CASSPLFGTGDGYEQYF. In DNA form, the CDR3 reads TGTGCCAGCTCACCACTTTTCGGGACAGGGGACGGGTACGAGCAGTACTTC.

There are many counts of this clonotype. The CDR3 spells CSAYGTGLATNEKLFF. In nucleotides, the CDR3 is TGCAGTGCTTATGGGACAGGGCTGGCAACTAATGAAAAACTGTTTTTT. The chain links TRBV20-1 to TRBJ1-4; 9 bases are shared with TRBD1. The CDR3 spans 16 residues. CDR1 is DFQATT, CDR2 SNEGSKA, per germline (reference sequence). J gave up 0 bases and V 5 bases, and 7 bases lay outside the gene matches.

The chain couples TRBV7-2 to TRBJ2-5; D remains unclear. Trimming removed 5 bases at V and 2 bases at J, with 15 bases between. Germline loops: CDR1 SGHTA, CDR2 FQGNSA. The CDR3 is 15 amino acids. The CDR3 reads CASSLTWPEQETQYF. The CDR3 region has the DNA TGTGCCAGCAGCCTTACGTGGCCGGAACAAGAGACCCAGTACTTC.

This chain uses TRBV6-5 with TRBJ1-1; TRBD1 agrees at 7 bases. Germline V gene lookup returns CDR1 MNHEY and CDR2 SVGAGI. The trim removed 2 bases at V and 4 bases at J, leaving 7 bases unmatched. This CDR3 region has 15 residues. The CDR3 loop reads CASSYGQGVGTEAFF. CDR3 nucleotides: TGTGCCAGCAGTTACGGGCAGGGGGTCGGCACTGAAGCTTTCTTT.

V and J are TRBV27 and TRBJ2-1; D uncertain. Gene TRBJ2-7 matches the end of the DNA better, so the J call may be wrong. CDR1 is MNHEY, CDR2 SMNVEV, per germline (reference sequence). This CDR3 is 17 amino acids long. This CDR3 is CASSLKGPSMVRYEQYF. CDR3 nucleotide sequence: TGTGCCAGCAGTTTAAAGGGTCCGTCTATGGTGCGTTATGAGCAGTACTTC.

The chain has TRBV20-1 and TRBJ2-7; D not resolved. The CDR3 totals 12 residues. Trimming took 4 bases from V and 0 from J, leaving 7 bases between them. The germline gives CDR1 DFQATT, CDR2 SNEGSKA (reference sequence). The CDR3 bases are TGCAGTGCTACCCCTAGCTCCTACGAGCAGTACTTC. Its translation: CSATPSSYEQYF.

The J gene is TRBJ1-2, the V gene TRBV7-2, with D possibly TRBD1 on 5 matching bases. This CDR3 spans 16 amino acids. Trimming pared 1 base from V and 4 bases from J, leaving 16 bases between. The germline gives CDR1 SGHTA, CDR2 FQGNSA. In DNA, the CDR3 is TGTGCCAGCAGCTTAGACAGGCCCGAGAATAGCTATGGCTACACCTTC. The encoded protein is CASSLDRPENSYGYTF.

A single count supports this clonotype. As DNA, the CDR3 is TGTGCCAGCAGTTTCCCCGGGGGTCTGGTGGGAGACGAGCAGTTCTTC. Translated: CASSFPGGLVGDEQFF. The rearrangement links TRBV12-3 or TRBV12-4 to TRBJ2-1; weak D call: TRBD2 (6 bases). This CDR3 has 16 residues. Trimming took off 3 bases at V and 10 bases at J, with 22 bases between the two ends.

This clonotype was seen only a few times. This may arise from a read error, as a much more abundant clone is one base away. This chain uses TRBV27 with TRBJ2-5; D not certain. With 6 bases removed from V and 11 bases from J, the gap between germline ends came to 16 bases. CDR1 is MNHEY, CDR2 SMNVEV, per germline (reference sequence). CDR3 length equals 12 residues. This CDR3 reads CASRLIGNEQYF. The DNA for the CDR3 is TGTGCCAGCAGGTTAATTGGTAATGAGCAGTACTTC.

This chain links TRBV6-5 with TRBJ2-3; D perhaps matches TRBD2 (6 bases). The CDR3 length is 11 residues. Germline assignment: CDR1 MNHEY and CDR2 SVGAGI. The V gene lost 7 bases and the J gene lost 11 bases, with 13 bases spanning the gap. DNA for the CDR3: TGTGCCAGCAACTCGCTGACTAGGCAGTATTTT. This gives the protein CASNSLTRQYF.

The chain has TRBV12-3 or TRBV12-4 and TRBJ1-5; D gene unclear. V lost 5 bases, J lost 5 bases, and 10 bases lay in between. The CDR3 spans 13 residues. The CDR3 sequence is CASSIHKDQPQHF. CDR3 nucleotide sequence: TGTGCCAGCAGTATCCATAAGGATCAGCCCCAGCATTTT.